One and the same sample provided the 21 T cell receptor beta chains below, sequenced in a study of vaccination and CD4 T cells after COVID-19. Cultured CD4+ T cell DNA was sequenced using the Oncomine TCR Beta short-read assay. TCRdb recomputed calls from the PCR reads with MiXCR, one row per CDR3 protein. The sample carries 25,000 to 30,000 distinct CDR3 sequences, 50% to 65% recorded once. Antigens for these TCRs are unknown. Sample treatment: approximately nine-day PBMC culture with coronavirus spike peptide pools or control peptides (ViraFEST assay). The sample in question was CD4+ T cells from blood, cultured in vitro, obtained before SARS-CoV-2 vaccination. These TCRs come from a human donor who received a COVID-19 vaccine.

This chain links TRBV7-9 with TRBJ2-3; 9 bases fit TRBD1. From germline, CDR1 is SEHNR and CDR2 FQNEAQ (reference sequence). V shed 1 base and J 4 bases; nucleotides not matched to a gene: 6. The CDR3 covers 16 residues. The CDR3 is CASSLEGQGRADTQYF. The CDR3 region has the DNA TGTGCCAGCAGCTTAGAGGGACAGGGAAGGGCAGATACGCAGTATTTT. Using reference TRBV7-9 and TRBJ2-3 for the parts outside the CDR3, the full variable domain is DTGVSQNPRHKITKRGQNVTFRCDPISEHNRLYWYRQTLGQGPEFLTYFQNEAQLEKSRLLSDRFSAERPKGSFSTLEIQRTEQGDSAMYLCASSLEGQGRADTQYFGPGTRLTVL.

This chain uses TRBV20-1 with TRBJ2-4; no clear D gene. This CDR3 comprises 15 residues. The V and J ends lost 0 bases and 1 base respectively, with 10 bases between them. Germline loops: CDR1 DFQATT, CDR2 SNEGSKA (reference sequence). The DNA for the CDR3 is TGCAGTGCTAGAGAAGTAATAACGGCCAAAAACATTCAGTACTTC. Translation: CSAREVITAKNIQYF.

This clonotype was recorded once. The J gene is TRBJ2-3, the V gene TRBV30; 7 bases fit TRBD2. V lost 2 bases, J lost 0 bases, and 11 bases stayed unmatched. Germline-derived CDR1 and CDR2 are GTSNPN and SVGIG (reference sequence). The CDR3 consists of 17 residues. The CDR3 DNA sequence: TGTGCCTGGAGTCAGACCGGGACTACCGCTAGCACAGATACGCAGTATTTT. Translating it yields CAWSQTGTTASTDTQYF. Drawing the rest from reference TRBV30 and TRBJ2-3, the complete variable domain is SQTIHQWPATLVQPVGSPLSLECTVEGTSNPNLYWYRQAAGRGLQLLFYSVGIGQISSEVPQNLSASRPQDRQFILSSKKLLLSDSGFYLCAWSQTGTTASTDTQYFGPGTRLTVL.

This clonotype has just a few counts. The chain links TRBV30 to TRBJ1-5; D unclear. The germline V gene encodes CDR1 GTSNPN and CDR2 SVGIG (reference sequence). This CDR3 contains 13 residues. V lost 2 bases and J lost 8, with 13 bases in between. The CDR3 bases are TGTGCCTGGAGTTCCCAGGCCGGGGAGCCCCAGCATTTT. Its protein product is CAWSSQAGEPQHF.

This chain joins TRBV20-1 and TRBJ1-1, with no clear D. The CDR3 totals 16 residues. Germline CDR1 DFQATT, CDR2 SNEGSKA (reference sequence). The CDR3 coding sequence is TGCAGGGCCAGGAACGAATTAGGGCAGTTGAACACTGAAGCTTTCTTT. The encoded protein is CRARNELGQLNTEAFF.

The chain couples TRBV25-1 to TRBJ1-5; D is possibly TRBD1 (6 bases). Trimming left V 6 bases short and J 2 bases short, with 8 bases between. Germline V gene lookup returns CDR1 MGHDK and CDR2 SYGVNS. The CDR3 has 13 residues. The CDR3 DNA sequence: TGTGCCAGCAGCTCAGGGGGCAATCAGCCCCAGCATTTT. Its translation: CASSSGGNQPQHF.

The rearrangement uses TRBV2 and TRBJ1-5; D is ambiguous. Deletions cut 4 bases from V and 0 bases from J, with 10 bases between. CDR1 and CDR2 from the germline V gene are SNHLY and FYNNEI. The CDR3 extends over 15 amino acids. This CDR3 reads CASSANSNSNQPQHF. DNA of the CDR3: TGTGCCAGCAGTGCTAACAGTAATAGCAATCAGCCCCAGCATTTT.

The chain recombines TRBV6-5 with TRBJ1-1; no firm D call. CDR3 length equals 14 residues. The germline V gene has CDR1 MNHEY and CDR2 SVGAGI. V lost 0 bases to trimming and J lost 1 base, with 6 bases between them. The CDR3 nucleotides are TGTGCCAGCAGTTACTCTCCAGGGAACACTGAAGCTTTCTTT. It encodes CASSYSPGNTEAFF.

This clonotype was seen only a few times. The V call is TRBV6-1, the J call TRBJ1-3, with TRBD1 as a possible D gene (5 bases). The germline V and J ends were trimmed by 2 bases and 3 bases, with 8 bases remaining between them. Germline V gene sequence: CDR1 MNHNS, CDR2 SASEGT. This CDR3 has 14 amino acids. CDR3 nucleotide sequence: TGTGCCAGCAGTGAACAGGGCCGTGGAAACACCATATATTTT. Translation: CASSEQGRGNTIYF.

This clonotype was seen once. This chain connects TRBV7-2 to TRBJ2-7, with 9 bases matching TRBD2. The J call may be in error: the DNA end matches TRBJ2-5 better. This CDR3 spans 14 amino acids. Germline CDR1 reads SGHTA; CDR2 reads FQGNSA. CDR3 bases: TGTGCCAGCAGCCCGGGACTAGCCCAAGAGACCCAGTACTTC. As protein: CASSPGLAQETQYF.

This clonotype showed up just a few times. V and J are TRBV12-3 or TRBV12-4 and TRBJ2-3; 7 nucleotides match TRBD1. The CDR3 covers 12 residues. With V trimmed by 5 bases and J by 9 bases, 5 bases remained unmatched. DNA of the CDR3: TGTGCCAGCAGTCGGGGACAGCGAACGCAGTATTTT. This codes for CASSRGQRTQYF.

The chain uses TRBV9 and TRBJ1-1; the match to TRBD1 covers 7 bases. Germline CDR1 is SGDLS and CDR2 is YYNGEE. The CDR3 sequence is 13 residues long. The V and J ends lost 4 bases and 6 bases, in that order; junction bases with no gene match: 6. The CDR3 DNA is TGTGCCAGCAGCCCAGGGACAGAGGCTGAAGCTTTCTTT. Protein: CASSPGTEAEAFF.

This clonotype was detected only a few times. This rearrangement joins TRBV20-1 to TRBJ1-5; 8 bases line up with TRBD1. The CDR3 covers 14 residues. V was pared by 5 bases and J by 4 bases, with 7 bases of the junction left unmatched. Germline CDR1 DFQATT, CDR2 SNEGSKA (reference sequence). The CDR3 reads CSAPRTGTNQPQHF. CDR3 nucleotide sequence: TGCAGTGCTCCTCGGACAGGGACGAATCAGCCCCAGCATTTT.

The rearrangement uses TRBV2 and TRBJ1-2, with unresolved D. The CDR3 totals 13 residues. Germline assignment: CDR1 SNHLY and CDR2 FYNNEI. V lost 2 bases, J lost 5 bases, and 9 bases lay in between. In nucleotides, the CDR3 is TGTGCCAGCAGTGAATCGGCCATGTATGGCTACACCTTC. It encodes CASSESAMYGYTF.

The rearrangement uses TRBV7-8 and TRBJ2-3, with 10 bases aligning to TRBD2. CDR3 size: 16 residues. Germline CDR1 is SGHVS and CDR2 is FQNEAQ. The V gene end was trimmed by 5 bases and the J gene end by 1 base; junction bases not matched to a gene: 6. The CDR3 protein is CASSLPGTSGTDTQYF. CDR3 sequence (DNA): TGTGCCAGCAGCCTCCCCGGGACTAGCGGCACAGATACGCAGTATTTT. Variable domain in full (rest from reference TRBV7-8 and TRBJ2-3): GAGVSQSPRYKVAKRGQDVALRCDPISGHVSLFWYQQALGQGPEFLTYFQNEAQLDKSGLPSDRFFAERPEGSVSTLKIQRTQQEDSAVYLCASSLPGTSGTDTQYFGPGTRLTVL.

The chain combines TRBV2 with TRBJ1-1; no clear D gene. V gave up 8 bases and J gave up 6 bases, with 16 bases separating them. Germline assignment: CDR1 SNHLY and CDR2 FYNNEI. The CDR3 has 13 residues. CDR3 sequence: CASGRTLDAEAFF. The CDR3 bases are TGTGCCAGCGGACGGACCCTGGACGCTGAAGCTTTCTTT.

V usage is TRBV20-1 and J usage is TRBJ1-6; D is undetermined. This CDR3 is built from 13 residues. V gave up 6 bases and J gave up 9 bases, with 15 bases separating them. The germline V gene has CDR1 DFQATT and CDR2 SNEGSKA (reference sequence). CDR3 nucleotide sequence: TGCAGTGCCACGGTATGGTTAATTTCACCCCTCCACTTT. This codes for CSATVWLISPLHF.

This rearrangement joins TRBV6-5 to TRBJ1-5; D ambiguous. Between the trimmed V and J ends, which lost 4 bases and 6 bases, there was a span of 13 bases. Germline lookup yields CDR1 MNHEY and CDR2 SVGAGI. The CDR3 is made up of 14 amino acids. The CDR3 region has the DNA TGTGCCAGCAGTTCGAGACTCCACAGTCAGCCCCAGCATTTT. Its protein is CASSSRLHSQPQHF.

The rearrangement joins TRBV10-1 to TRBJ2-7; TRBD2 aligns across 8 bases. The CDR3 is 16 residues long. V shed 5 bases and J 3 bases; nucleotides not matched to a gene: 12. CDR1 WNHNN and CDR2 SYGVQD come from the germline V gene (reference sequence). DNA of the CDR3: TGCGCCAGCAGTCCAAGTGGGGGGGCGGGGGGCTACGAGCAGTACTTC. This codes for CASSPSGGAGGYEQYF.

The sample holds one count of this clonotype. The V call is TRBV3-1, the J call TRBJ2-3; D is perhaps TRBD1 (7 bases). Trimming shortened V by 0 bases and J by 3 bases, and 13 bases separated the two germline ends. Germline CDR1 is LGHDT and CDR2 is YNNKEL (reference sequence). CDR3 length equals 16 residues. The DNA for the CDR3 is TGTGCCAGCAGCCAAGATCGTCAGGGGGGAACAGATACGCAGTATTTT. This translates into CASSQDRQGGTDTQYF.

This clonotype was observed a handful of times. The CDR3 is CASSRDRARYEQYF. In nucleotides, the CDR3 is TGTGCCAGCAGTAGGGACAGGGCGCGTTACGAGCAGTACTTC. The V call is TRBV25-1, the J call TRBJ2-7, with 9 bases lining up with TRBD1. CDR3 length: 14 amino acids. Trimming at V came to 5 bases and at J to 4 bases, leaving 6 bases not matched to a gene. From germline, CDR1 is MGHDK and CDR2 SYGVNS.